This T cell receptor beta chain was sequenced for a study of blood T cell repertoires in COVID-19. Assay used: immunoSEQ multiplex PCR; TCRdb lists only in-frame clones, some missing. The table lists approximately 170,000 clones, about nine tenths of them singletons, with roughly 9% in the top ten. Germline V lookup: CDR1 ENHRY, CDR2 SYGVKD. CDR3 length equals 12 residues. The ends were cut back, 6 bases at V and 0 bases at J, with 3 bases in the middle. This clone was detected only once. The chain is built from TRBV10-3 and TRBJ1-3; unclear D gene. The sequence was obtained from a woman aged 18-30 years who had recovered from COVID-19. The source material was PBMCs or T cells enriched from blood (not recorded which). In DNA, the CDR3 is TGTGCCATCAGCCGCTCTGGAAACACCATATATTTT. It is translated as CAISRSGNTIYF.